One sample yielded the 14 T cell receptor beta chains listed below, sequenced in a study of blood T cells in healthy people across ages. A second PCR, run for roughly 7 to 12 cycles, used a sample-barcoded 5' primer plus a J-beta primer mix. TCRdb called the 5' RACE reads again in MiXCR, with one record for every CDR3 protein. Seen here are fewer than 800,000 distinct CDR3 sequences, around 20% observed once, and the top ten hold roughly 3.6%. Sequencing was performed on blood. Source of these receptors: a man in his 70s in good health.

A note on this clonotype: Sequence at one end of the junction differs from germline and may be a read error. The chain is built from TRBV7-9 and TRBJ2-1; 11 bases map to TRBD2. The CDR3 covers 17 residues. Germline lookup yields CDR1 SEHNR and CDR2 FQNEAQ (reference sequence). CDR3 coding DNA: TGTGTCAGCGCCCGCACTAGCGGGAGTGGGACCTACAATGAGCAGTTCTTC. Encoded protein: CVSARTSGSGTYNEQFF.

Many counts were recorded for this clonotype. The V call is TRBV2, the J call TRBJ2-2; D gene ambiguous. The CDR3 is made up of 15 amino acids. The ends were cut back, 6 bases at V and 2 bases at J, with 13 bases in the middle. Germline-derived CDR1 and CDR2 are SNHLY and FYNNEI. The CDR3 here is CASSPRSSNTGELFF. For the CDR3, the DNA is TGTGCCAGCAGCCCCCGGTCCTCAAACACCGGGGAGCTGTTTTTT. The complete variable domain, with remaining parts taken from reference TRBV2 and TRBJ2-2, reads EPEVTQTPSHQVTQMGQEVILRCVPISNHLYFYWYRQILGQKVEFLVSFYNNEISEKSEIFDDQFSVERPDGSNFTLKIRSTKLEDSAMYFCASSPRSSNTGELFFGEGSRLTVL.

The chain recombines TRBV20-1 with TRBJ2-1; TRBD1 matches at 8 bases. This CDR3 is 12 amino acids long. Germline V gene sequence: CDR1 DFQATT, CDR2 SNEGSKA (reference sequence). The CDR3 region is CSADRGFDEQFF. The CDR3 DNA is TGCAGCGCCGACAGGGGTTTCGATGAGCAGTTCTTC.

There are many counts of this clonotype. This chain joins TRBV20-1 and TRBJ2-4; 9 bases match TRBD2. The CDR3 has 14 residues. Trimming cost V 6 bases and J 0 bases; bases outside gene matches: 3. Per germline, CDR1 DFQATT and CDR2 SNEGSKA (reference sequence). The CDR3 nucleotides read TGCAGTGCCGCGGGAGGGACAGCCAAAAACATTCAGTACTTC. Its protein product is CSAAGGTAKNIQYF.

V usage is TRBV30 and J usage is TRBJ1-1; D not certain. Per germline, CDR1 GTSNPN and CDR2 SVGIG (reference sequence). The germline V and J ends were trimmed by 3 bases and 3 bases, with 5 bases remaining between them. This CDR3 is built from 11 residues. The CDR3 region has the DNA TGTGCCTGGAGGGAAGACACTGAAGCTTTCTTT. It is translated as CAWREDTEAFF.

The chain employs TRBV6-2 or TRBV6-3 and TRBJ2-7; possibly TRBD1 for D (6 bases). Trimming removed 2 bases from V and 5 bases from J, with 19 bases in between. There are 16 residues in the CDR3. Germline V gene lookup returns CDR1 MNHEY and CDR2 SVGEGT. As DNA, the CDR3 is TGTGCCAGCAGTTACCTGGGTGGGACAAGTATCCACGAGCAGTACTTC. Translating gives CASSYLGGTSIHEQYF.

This clonotype was seen a few times. V gene TRBV7-6 combines with J gene TRBJ2-1, with TRBD2 as a possible D gene (6 bases). The CDR3 runs to 17 residues. The V end was cut by 0 bases, the J end by 2 bases, with 14 bases between. Germline V gene lookup returns CDR1 SGHVS and CDR2 FNYEAQ. DNA for the CDR3: TGTGCCAGCAGCTTAGCTGGTTCTAGCGCTACCTACAATGAGCAGTTCTTC. This gives the protein CASSLAGSSATYNEQFF.

The rearrangement joins TRBV12-3 or TRBV12-4 to TRBJ2-7; D is possibly TRBD1 or TRBD2 (5 bases each). The CDR3 is 16 residues long. The germline V and J ends were trimmed by 1 base and 2 bases, with 15 bases remaining between them. The CDR3 DNA reads as TGTGCCAGCAGTTTAGATTGGGGTGGGGGTACCTACGAGCAGTACTTC. It codes for CASSLDWGGGTYEQYF.

This chain uses TRBV7-3 with TRBJ2-1; TRBD2 matches at 13 bases. Trimming removed 4 bases from V and 8 bases from J; junction bases left unmatched: 5. Germline V gives CDR1 SGHTA, CDR2 FQGTGA. The CDR3 is 15 amino acids. DNA of the CDR3: TGTGCCAGCAGCTGGACTAGCGGGAGTTCCGATGAGCAGTTCTTC. Its protein is CASSWTSGSSDEQFF.

There are many counts of this clonotype. The rearrangement joins TRBV11-2 to TRBJ2-1, with D possibly TRBD2 on 6 matching bases. Per germline, CDR1 SGHAT and CDR2 FQNNGV. The CDR3 covers 15 residues. Trimming pared 5 bases from V and 3 bases from J, leaving 14 bases between. In DNA, the CDR3 is TGTGCCAGCAGCGCGGAGAGCGGGTTCTACAATGAGCAGTTCTTC. Its protein product is CASSAESGFYNEQFF.

The chain uses TRBV20-1 and TRBJ1-5; a weak D match, TRBD1 (6 bases). V shed 4 bases and J shed 0 bases, with 10 bases lying between them. This CDR3 region has 14 residues. CDR1 DFQATT and CDR2 SNEGSKA come from the germline V gene (reference sequence). The CDR3 region is CSAIQGDSNQPQHF. The CDR3 nucleotides read TGCAGTGCTATACAGGGTGATAGCAATCAGCCCCAGCATTTT.

The V and J genes are TRBV25-1 and TRBJ1-4; D might be TRBD1 (6 bases). The CDR3 runs 14 residues. V shed 4 bases and J shed 5 bases, with 11 bases lying between them. Per the germline V gene, CDR1 is MGHDK and CDR2 is SYGVNS. CDR3 sequence (DNA): TGTGCCAGCAGTGTGGGGGCGCGGAATGAAAAACTGTTTTTT. Its protein product is CASSVGARNEKLFF. Filled out from reference TRBV25-1 and TRBJ1-4, the complete variable domain reads EADIYQTPRYLVIGTGKKITLECSQTMGHDKMYWYQQDPGMELHLIHYSYGVNSTEKGDLSSESTVSRIRTEHFPLTLESARPSHTSQYLCASSVGARNEKLFFGSGTQLSVL.

This clonotype was counted a few times. The chain is built from TRBV7-9 and TRBJ2-1; the D gene could be TRBD1 or TRBD2 (5 bases each). The CDR3 runs to 13 residues. Germline-derived CDR1 and CDR2 are SEHNR and FQNEAQ (reference sequence). V lost 1 base and J 6 bases, leaving 7 bases between the germline ends. The chain's CDR3 is CASSLEGPNEQFF. The CDR3 DNA reads as TGTGCCAGCAGCTTAGAGGGACCCAATGAGCAGTTCTTC.

This clonotype was detected a few times. DNA of the CDR3: TGTGCCAGCAGCCAAGTGGGACTCGGGAACATTCAGTACTTC. It translates to CASSQVGLGNIQYF. V gene TRBV3-1 combines with J gene TRBJ2-4; tentative D call: TRBD2 (6 bases). This CDR3 is built from 14 residues. Trimming took 1 base from V and 7 from J, leaving 11 bases between them. Germline V CDR1 and CDR2: LGHDT, YNNKEL (reference sequence).